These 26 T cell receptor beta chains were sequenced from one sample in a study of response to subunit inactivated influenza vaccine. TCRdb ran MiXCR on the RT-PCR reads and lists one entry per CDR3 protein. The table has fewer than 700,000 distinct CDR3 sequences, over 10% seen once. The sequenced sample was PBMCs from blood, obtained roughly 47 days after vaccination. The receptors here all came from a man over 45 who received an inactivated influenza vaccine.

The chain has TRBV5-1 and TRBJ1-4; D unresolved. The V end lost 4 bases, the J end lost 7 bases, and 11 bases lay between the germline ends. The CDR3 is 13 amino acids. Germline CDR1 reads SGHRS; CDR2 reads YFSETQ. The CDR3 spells CASSVSAGEKLFF. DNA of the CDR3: TGCGCCAGCAGCGTATCAGCCGGTGAAAAACTGTTTTTT. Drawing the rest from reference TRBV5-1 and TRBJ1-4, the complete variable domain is KAGVTQTPRYLIKTRGQQVTLSCSPISGHRSVSWYQQTPGQGLQFLFEYFSETQRNKGNFPGRFSGRQFSNSRSEMNVSTLELGDSALYLCASSVSAGEKLFFGSGTQLSVL.

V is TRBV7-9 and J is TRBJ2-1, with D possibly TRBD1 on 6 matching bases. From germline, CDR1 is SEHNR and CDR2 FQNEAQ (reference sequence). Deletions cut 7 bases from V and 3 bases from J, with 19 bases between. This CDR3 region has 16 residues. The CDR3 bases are TGTGCCAGCACCTCAAGTTCAGGGGACATCTACAATGAGCAGTTCTTC. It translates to CASTSSSGDIYNEQFF. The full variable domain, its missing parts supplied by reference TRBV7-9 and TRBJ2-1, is DTGVSQNPRHKITKRGQNVTFRCDPISEHNRLYWYRQTLGQGPEFLTYFQNEAQLEKSRLLSDRFSAERPKGSFSTLEIQRTEQGDSAMYLCASTSSSGDIYNEQFFGPGTRLTVL.

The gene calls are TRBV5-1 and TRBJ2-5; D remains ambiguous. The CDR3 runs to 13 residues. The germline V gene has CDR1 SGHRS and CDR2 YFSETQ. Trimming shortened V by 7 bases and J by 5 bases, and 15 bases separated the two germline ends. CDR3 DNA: TGCGCCAGCGTAGCCTCTGGGCGGGAGACCCAGTACTTC. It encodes CASVASGRETQYF.

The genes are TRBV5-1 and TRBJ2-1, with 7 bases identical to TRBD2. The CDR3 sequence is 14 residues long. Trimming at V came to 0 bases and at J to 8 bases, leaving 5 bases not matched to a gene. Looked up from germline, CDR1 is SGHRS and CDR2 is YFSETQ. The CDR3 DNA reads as TGCGCCAGCAGCTTGGCGTCGGGGAGGGATGAGCAGTTCTTC. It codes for CASSLASGRDEQFF.

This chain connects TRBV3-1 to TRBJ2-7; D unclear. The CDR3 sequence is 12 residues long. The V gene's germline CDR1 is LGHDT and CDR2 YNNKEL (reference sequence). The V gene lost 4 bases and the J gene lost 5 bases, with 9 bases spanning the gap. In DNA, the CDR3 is TGTGCCAGCAGCCCCGCAGAGGACGAGCAGTACTTC. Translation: CASSPAEDEQYF.

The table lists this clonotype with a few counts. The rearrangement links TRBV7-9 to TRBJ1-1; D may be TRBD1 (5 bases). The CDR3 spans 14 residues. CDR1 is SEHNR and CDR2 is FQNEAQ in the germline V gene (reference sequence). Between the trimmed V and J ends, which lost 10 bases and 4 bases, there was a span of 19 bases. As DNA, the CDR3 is TGTGCCACGGGACGGTGGGGTTGGAGCACTGAAGCTTTCTTT. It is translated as CATGRWGWSTEAFF.

The CDR3 loop reads CASSLLGGPSTDTQYF. The CDR3, as DNA: TGTGCCAGCAGCTTACTCGGGGGCCCTAGCACAGATACGCAGTATTTT. This chain links TRBV7-2 with TRBJ2-3; D tentatively reads TRBD1 or TRBD2 (6 bases each). CDR3 length: 16 residues. The germline CDR1 and CDR2 sequences are SGHTA and FQGNSA. V dropped 2 bases and J dropped 0 bases, with 12 bases sitting between them.

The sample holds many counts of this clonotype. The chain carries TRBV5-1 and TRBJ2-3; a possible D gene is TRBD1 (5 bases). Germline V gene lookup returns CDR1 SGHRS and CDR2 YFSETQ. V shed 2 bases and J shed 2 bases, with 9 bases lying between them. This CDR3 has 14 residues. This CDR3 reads CASSFGRATDTQYF. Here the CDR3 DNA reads TGCGCCAGCAGCTTTGGCAGGGCCACAGATACGCAGTATTTT.

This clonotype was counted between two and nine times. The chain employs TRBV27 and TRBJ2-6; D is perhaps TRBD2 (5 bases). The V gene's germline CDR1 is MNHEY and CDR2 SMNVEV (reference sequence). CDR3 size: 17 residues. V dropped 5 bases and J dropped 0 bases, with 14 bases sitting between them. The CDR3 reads CASSSGLLSSGANVLTF. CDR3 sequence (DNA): TGTGCCAGCAGTAGTGGACTGCTGAGCTCTGGGGCCAACGTCCTGACTTTC.

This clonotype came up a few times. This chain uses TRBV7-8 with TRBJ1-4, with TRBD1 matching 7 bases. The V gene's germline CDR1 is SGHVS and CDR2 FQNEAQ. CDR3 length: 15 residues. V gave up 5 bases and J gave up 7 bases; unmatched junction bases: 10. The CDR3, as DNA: TGTGCCAGCAGCCCAGAGACAGGGATAATTGAAAAACTGTTTTTT. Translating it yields CASSPETGIIEKLFF. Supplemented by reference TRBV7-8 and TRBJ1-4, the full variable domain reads GAGVSQSPRYKVAKRGQDVALRCDPISGHVSLFWYQQALGQGPEFLTYFQNEAQLDKSGLPSDRFFAERPEGSVSTLKIQRTQQEDSAVYLCASSPETGIIEKLFFGSGTQLSVL.

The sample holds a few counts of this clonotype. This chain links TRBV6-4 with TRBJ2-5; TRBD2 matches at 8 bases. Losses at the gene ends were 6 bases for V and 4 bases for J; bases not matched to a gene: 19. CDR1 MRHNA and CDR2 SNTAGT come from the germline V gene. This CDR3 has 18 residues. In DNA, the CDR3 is TGTGCCAGCAGCAACCCCTGGCGGGGGGTTGTTCGGCGAGAGACCCAGTACTTC. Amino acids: CASSNPWRGVVRRETQYF.

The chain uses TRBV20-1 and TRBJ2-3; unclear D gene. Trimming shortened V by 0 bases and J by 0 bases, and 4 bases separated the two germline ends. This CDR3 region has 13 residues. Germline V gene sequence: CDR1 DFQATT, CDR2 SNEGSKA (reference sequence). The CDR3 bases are TGCAGTGCTAGAGATTGGAGCACAGATACGCAGTATTTT. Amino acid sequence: CSARDWSTDTQYF.

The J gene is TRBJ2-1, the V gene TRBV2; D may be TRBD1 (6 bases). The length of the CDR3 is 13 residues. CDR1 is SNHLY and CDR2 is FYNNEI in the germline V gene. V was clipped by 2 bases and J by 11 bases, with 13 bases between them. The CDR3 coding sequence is TGTGCCAGCAGTGAAACTTCAACAGGGAAGCAGTTCTTC. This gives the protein CASSETSTGKQFF.

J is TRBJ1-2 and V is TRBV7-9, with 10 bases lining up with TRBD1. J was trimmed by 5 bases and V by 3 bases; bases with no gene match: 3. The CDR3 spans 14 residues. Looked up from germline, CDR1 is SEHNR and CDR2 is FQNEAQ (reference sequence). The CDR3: CASSFDRGRYGYTF. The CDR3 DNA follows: TGTGCCAGCAGCTTCGACAGGGGGCGTTATGGCTACACCTTC.

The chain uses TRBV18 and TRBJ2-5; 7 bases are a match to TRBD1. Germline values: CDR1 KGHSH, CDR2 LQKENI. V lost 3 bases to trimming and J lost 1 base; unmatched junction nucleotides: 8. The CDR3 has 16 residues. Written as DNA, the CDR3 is TGTGCCAGCTCACCGATCCCCGGGACAGCCCAAGAGACCCAGTACTTC. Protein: CASSPIPGTAQETQYF. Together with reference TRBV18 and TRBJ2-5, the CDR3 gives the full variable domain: NAGVMQNPRHLVRRRGQEARLRCSPMKGHSHVYWYRQLPEEGLKFMVYLQKENIIDESGMPKERFSAEFPKEGPSILRIQQVVRGDSAAYFCASSPIPGTAQETQYFGPGTRLLVL.

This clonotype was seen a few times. CDR3 bases: TGCAGCGCTGGACTAGACACTGAAGCTTTCTTT. Its translation is CSAGLDTEAFF. The V call is TRBV29-1, the J call TRBJ1-1; no clear D gene. The V gene lost 7 bases and the J gene lost 3 bases, with 9 bases spanning the gap. The CDR3 consists of 11 residues. CDR1 is SQVTM and CDR2 is ANQGSEA in the germline V gene.

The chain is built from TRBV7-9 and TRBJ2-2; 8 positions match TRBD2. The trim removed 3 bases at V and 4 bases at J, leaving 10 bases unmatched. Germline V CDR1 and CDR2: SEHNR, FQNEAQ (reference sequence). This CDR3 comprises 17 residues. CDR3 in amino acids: CASSLIQREFSTGELFF. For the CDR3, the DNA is TGTGCCAGCAGCTTGATACAGCGGGAGTTCAGCACCGGGGAGCTGTTTTTT.

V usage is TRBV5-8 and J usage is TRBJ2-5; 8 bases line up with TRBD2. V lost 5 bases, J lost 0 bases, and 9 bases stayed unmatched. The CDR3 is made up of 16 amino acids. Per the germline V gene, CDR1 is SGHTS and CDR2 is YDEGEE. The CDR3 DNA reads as TGTGCCAGCAGTCGGGGGGGTCGGACGTACCAAGAGACCCAGTACTTC. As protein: CASSRGGRTYQETQYF.

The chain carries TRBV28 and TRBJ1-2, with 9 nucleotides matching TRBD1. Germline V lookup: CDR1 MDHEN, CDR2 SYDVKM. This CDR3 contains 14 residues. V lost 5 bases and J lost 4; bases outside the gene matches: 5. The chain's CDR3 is CASSPDRGFYGYTF. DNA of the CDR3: TGTGCCAGCAGTCCCGACAGGGGGTTCTATGGCTACACCTTC.

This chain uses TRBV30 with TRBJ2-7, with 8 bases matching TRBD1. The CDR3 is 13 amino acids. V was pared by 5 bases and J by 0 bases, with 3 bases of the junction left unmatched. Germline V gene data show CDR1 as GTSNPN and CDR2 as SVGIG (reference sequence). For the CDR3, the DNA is TGTGCCTGGGGGGACAGGACCTCCTACGAGCAGTACTTC. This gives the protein CAWGDRTSYEQYF. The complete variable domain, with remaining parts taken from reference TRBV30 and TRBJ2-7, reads SQTIHQWPATLVQPVGSPLSLECTVEGTSNPNLYWYRQAAGRGLQLLFYSVGIGQISSEVPQNLSASRPQDRQFILSSKKLLLSDSGFYLCAWGDRTSYEQYFGPGTRLTVT.

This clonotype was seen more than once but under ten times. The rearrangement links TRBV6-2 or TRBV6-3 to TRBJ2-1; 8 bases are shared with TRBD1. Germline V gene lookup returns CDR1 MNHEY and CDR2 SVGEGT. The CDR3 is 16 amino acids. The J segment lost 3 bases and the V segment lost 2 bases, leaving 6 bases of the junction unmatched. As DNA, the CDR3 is TGTGCCAGCAGTTACCTTGAACAGGGGGGCTACAATGAGCAGTTCTTC. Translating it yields CASSYLEQGGYNEQFF.

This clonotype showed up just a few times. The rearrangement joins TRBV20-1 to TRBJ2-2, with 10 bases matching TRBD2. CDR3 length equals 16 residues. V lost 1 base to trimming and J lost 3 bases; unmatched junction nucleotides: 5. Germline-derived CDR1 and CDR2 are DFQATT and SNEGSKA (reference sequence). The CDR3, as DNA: TGCAGTGCTAGAGTAGCGGGAGGATTCCACACCGGGGAGCTGTTTTTT. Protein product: CSARVAGGFHTGELFF.

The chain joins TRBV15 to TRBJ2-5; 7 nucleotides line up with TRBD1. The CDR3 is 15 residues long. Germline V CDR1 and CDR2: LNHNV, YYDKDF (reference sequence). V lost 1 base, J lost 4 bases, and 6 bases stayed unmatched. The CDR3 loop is CATSRGDRAGETQYF. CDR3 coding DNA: TGTGCCACCAGCAGAGGAGACAGGGCCGGAGAGACCCAGTACTTC.

The CDR3: CASSYAGAGEQYF. The DNA for the CDR3 is TGTGCCAGCAGTTACGCGGGAGCGGGAGAGCAGTACTTC. This chain joins TRBV6-5 and TRBJ2-7; 7 bases match TRBD2. With V trimmed by 2 bases and J by 7 bases, 5 bases remained unmatched. Germline assignment: CDR1 MNHEY and CDR2 SVGAGI. The CDR3 extends over 13 amino acids.

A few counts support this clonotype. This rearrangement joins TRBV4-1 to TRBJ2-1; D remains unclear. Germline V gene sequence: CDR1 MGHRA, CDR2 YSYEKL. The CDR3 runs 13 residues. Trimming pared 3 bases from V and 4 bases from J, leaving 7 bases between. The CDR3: CASSHGTYNEQFF. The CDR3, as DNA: TGCGCCAGCAGCCATGGAACGTACAATGAGCAGTTCTTC.

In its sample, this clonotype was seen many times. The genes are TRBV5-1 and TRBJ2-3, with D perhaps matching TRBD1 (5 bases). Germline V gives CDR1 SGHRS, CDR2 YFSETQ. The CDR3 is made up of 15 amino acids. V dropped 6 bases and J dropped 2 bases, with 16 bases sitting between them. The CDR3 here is CASTLWGGNTDTQYF. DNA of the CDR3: TGCGCCAGCACCCTCTGGGGCGGTAACACAGATACGCAGTATTTT.